This T cell receptor beta chain was recorded in a study of CD8 T cells in ankylosing spondylitis. Study-level results: Characteristic, it appeared, of ankylosing spondylitis blood was a TCR beta motif of eight highly homologous variants. CD8+ disease-linked clones were present at relatively low frequencies in blood. There were earlier reports of some motif variants in reactive arthritis synovial fluid and blood. Reports say disease-linked clones showed up significantly more in matched ankylosing spondylitis synovial fluid.

Concerning this clonotype itself: The antigen is undetermined.

Quantitative 5'-RACE with molecular barcodes produced the TCR beta libraries. TCRdb re-derived calls from the 5' RACE reads in MiXCR, one entry per CDR3 protein. The sample has a few hundred thousand distinct CDR3 sequences, 7.5% to 9% seen once; the top ten hold 13% to 15%. V lost 3 bases to trimming and J lost 0 bases, with 9 bases between them. CDR3 length: 14 amino acids. The germline V gene has CDR1 LNHDA and CDR2 SQIVND (reference sequence). Sequencing was performed on blood, either unsorted or a sorted T cell fraction (not recorded which). The chain combines TRBV19 with TRBJ2-7; D is unclear. The source of this sequence is a male donor with ankylosing spondylitis. In DNA, the CDR3 is TGTGCCAGTAGTATGTACGATAACTCCTACGAGCAGTACTTC. Translating it yields CASSMYDNSYEQYF. The variable domain in full, completed from reference TRBV19 and TRBJ2-7, reads DGGITQSPKYLFRKEGQNVTLSCEQNLNHDAMYWYRQDPGQGLRLIYYSQIVNDFQKGDIAEGYSVSREKKESFPLTVTSAQKNPTAFYLCASSMYDNSYEQYFGPGTRLTVT.